This T cell receptor (beta chain) was recovered during a study of Tregs in tolerant kidney transplant recipients. The CDR3 consists of 14 residues. Germline V lookup: CDR1 GTSNPN, CDR2 SVGIG (reference sequence). Between the trimmed V and J ends, which lost 6 bases and 0 bases, there was a span of 13 bases. CD4+CD25+CD127- Tregs, CD4+CD25- non-Tregs, CD4 and CD8 cells were sorted. Generated by immunoSEQ multiplex PCR, the TCRdb table keeps only in-frame clones and is missing some. The sample holds under 95,000 clones, roughly 90% seen once. Findings of the study overall: Few patients were studied, so findings need validation in larger groups. In tolerant patients, donor-specific Tregs outgrew total Tregs, suggesting antigen-driven expansion.

Regarding this clone: Its specificity is unknown.

The sample consisted of Tregs from blood, taken before the transplant. This TCR was recovered from a human donor who received a combined kidney and bone marrow transplant. The chain employs TRBV30 and TRBJ2-3, with D tentatively TRBD2 (5 bases). CDR3 sequence: CACTTGFSTDTQYF. CDR3 nucleotides: TGTGCCTGCACCACGGGATTCAGCACAGATACGCAGTATTTT.